The 16 T cell receptor beta chains reported below all come from one sample, sequenced in a study of CD8 T cells in ankylosing spondylitis. Points from the study as a whole: About 8 highly homologous variants made up a TCR beta motif, and this motif appeared characteristic of ankylosing spondylitis blood.

TCRdb reprocessed the 5' RACE reads with MiXCR, giving one entry per CDR3 protein. The data hold about 400,000 distinct CDR3 sequences, with 20% to 25% observed a single time. Their antigens remain unidentified. Sequencing input: blood, either unsorted or a sorted T cell fraction (not recorded which). Every receptor here comes from a male donor with ankylosing spondylitis.

V and J are TRBV6-6 and TRBJ2-1, with D perhaps matching TRBD1 or TRBD2 (5 bases each). The germline CDR1 and CDR2 sequences are MNHNY and SVGAGI (reference sequence). This CDR3 spans 13 amino acids. V dropped 2 bases and J dropped 5 bases, with 7 bases sitting between them. The CDR3 loop is CASSYMGHNEQFF. The CDR3 DNA is TGTGCCAGCAGTTACATGGGACACAATGAGCAGTTCTTC.

This clonotype was recorded at least ten times. The chain combines TRBV29-1 with TRBJ1-1; 8 bases are shared with TRBD1. This CDR3 is built from 11 residues. J gave up 8 bases and V 5 bases, and 4 bases lay outside the gene matches. Germline V gene sequence: CDR1 SQVTM, CDR2 ANQGSEA. The CDR3 region has the DNA TGCAGCGTTATTGGACAGGGAGAAGCTTTCTTT. Translated, it gives CSVIGQGEAFF.

Many counts were recorded for this clonotype. V is TRBV7-8 and J is TRBJ2-2; D is ambiguous. Germline assignment: CDR1 SGHVS and CDR2 FQNEAQ. CDR3 size: 14 residues. The ends were cut back, 2 bases at V and 4 bases at J, with 8 bases in the middle. The CDR3, as DNA: TGTGCCAGCAGCTTACTACGCGGCACCGGGGAGCTGTTTTTT. Translating it yields CASSLLRGTGELFF.

At least ten counts were recorded for this clonotype. V is TRBV29-1 and J is TRBJ1-1; D is unclear. This CDR3 has 13 amino acids. Per the germline V gene, CDR1 is SQVTM and CDR2 is ANQGSEA. V lost 6 bases, J lost 1 base, and 12 bases lay in between. The CDR3 region is CSVPGSGNTEAFF. The CDR3 coding sequence is TGCAGCGTCCCTGGGAGTGGGAACACTGAAGCTTTCTTT.

The table lists this clonotype with a few counts. The chain combines TRBV2 with TRBJ2-1, with 9 bases fitting TRBD2. After removal of 8 bases from V and 7 bases from J, the junction contained 9 bases not matched to a gene. Germline V CDR1 and CDR2: SNHLY, FYNNEI. The CDR3 consists of 14 residues. The CDR3 DNA sequence: TGTGCCAGCGATGTGGCGGGAGGGATTAATGAGCAGTTCTTC. It is translated as CASDVAGGINEQFF.

In its sample, this clonotype was seen a few times. The V gene is TRBV4-3, the J gene TRBJ2-1; TRBD2 aligns across 7 bases. The V gene's germline CDR1 is LGHNA and CDR2 YSLEER. This CDR3 is built from 20 residues. With 3 bases clipped from V and 9 bases from J, the junction kept 26 bases outside the gene matches. DNA for the CDR3: TGCGCCAGCAGCCAGGGAGGGCGGGGGTTGGCGGGAGATCTGCTAGGTGAGCAGTTCTTC. It codes for CASSQGGRGLAGDLLGEQFF.

The chain combines TRBV11-2 with TRBJ2-7; D gene ambiguous. The length of the CDR3 is 15 residues. Deletions cut 5 bases from V and 5 bases from J, with 19 bases between. Germline lookup yields CDR1 SGHAT and CDR2 FQNNGV. The CDR3 region is CASSPSSGSWDEQYF. The CDR3 DNA is TGTGCCAGCAGCCCAAGCTCCGGGTCCTGGGACGAGCAGTACTTC.

This clonotype has a count of ten or more. The chain joins TRBV5-6 to TRBJ2-1, with unresolved D. CDR3 length equals 12 residues. V was clipped by 4 bases and J by 14 bases, with 16 bases between them. From germline, CDR1 is SGHDT and CDR2 YYEEEE. The CDR3 coding sequence is TGTGCCAGCAGCCCCCTGGCGGCCCTGGAGTTCTTC. Translating gives CASSPLAALEFF. The complete variable domain, with remaining parts taken from reference TRBV5-6 and TRBJ2-1, reads DAGVTQSPTHLIKTRGQQVTLRCSPKSGHDTVSWYQQALGQGPQFIFQYYEEEERQRGNFPDRFSGHQFPNYSSELNVNALLLGDSALYLCASSPLAALEFFGPGTRLTVL.

This clonotype has more than one count but fewer than ten. The chain has TRBV6-5 and TRBJ2-1, with D perhaps matching TRBD2 (5 bases). The ends were cut back, 8 bases at V and 3 bases at J, with 11 bases in the middle. Per germline, CDR1 MNHEY and CDR2 SVGAGI. This CDR3 has 13 residues. The CDR3 DNA reads as TGTGCCAGCGTCTACCGGGGCTACAATGAGCAGTTCTTC. It yields the protein CASVYRGYNEQFF.

This sequence joins TRBV13 and TRBJ1-2; 9 bases are shared with TRBD1. Unmatched junction bases numbered 9, after V lost 1 base and J lost 0 bases. Germline loops: CDR1 PRHDT, CDR2 FYEKMQ (reference sequence). This CDR3 spans 18 amino acids. Here the CDR3 DNA reads TGTGCCAGCAGCTTAGCCCTCGGGACAGGGACAGCTAACTATGGCTACACCTTC. Encoded protein: CASSLALGTGTANYGYTF.

The genes are TRBV7-9 and TRBJ2-1; weak D call: TRBD2 (6 bases). Germline assignment: CDR1 SEHNR and CDR2 FQNEAQ (reference sequence). V was pared by 1 base and J by 15 bases, with 16 bases between. This CDR3 region has 13 residues. The CDR3, as DNA: TGTGCCAGCAGCTTAGGTCTTGTGACTAGGCGGTTCTTC. Translating gives CASSLGLVTRRFF.

The chain recombines TRBV7-8 with TRBJ2-3; TRBD2 is a possible D gene (6 bases). Trimming removed 8 bases at V and 0 bases at J, with 15 bases between. Germline CDR1 reads SGHVS; CDR2 reads FQNEAQ. CDR3 length equals 15 residues. CDR3 residues: CASLGGSASTDTQYF. DNA of the CDR3: TGTGCCAGCCTCGGGGGATCAGCTAGCACAGATACGCAGTATTTT.

A remark on this clonotype: This likely comes from a read error, as the CDR3 has no conserved phenylalanine or tryptophan at its end. Because the CDR3's place on the DNA is in doubt, the DNA is left out and the CDR3 is given as listed by TCRdb. CDR3: CASSEARTAL. The chain is built from TRBV6-1 and TRBJ2-1. CDR1 MNHNS and CDR2 SASEGT come from the germline V gene. A total of 10 residues make up the CDR3, ends included.

The chain links TRBV24-1 to TRBJ2-1; D is unresolved. V lost 4 bases and J lost 4, with 19 bases in between. This CDR3 contains 17 residues. CDR1 KGHDR and CDR2 SFDVKD come from the germline V gene. The CDR3 reads CATSDGAGPANYNEQFF. The CDR3 DNA reads TGTGCCACCAGTGACGGCGCCGGGCCAGCCAATTACAATGAGCAGTTCTTC.

In its sample, this clonotype was seen a few times. This chain connects TRBV5-1 to TRBJ2-1; TRBD2 aligns across 7 bases. Germline V gene sequence: CDR1 SGHRS, CDR2 YFSETQ. V lost 2 bases, J lost 4 bases, and 6 bases stayed unmatched. This CDR3 has 15 residues. Here the CDR3 DNA reads TGCGCCAGCAGCTTCGAGCGGGATTATTACAATGAGCAGTTCTTC. Amino acid sequence: CASSFERDYYNEQFF. Drawing the rest from reference TRBV5-1 and TRBJ2-1, the complete variable domain is KAGVTQTPRYLIKTRGQQVTLSCSPISGHRSVSWYQQTPGQGLQFLFEYFSETQRNKGNFPGRFSGRQFSNSRSEMNVSTLELGDSALYLCASSFERDYYNEQFFGPGTRLTVL.

This clonotype was found a few times. This chain uses TRBV11-2 with TRBJ2-2; D ambiguous. Germline assignment: CDR1 SGHAT and CDR2 FQNNGV. Trimming stripped 5 bases from V and 7 bases from J, with 11 bases between. This CDR3 spans 13 amino acids. CDR3 DNA: TGTGCCAGCAGCGTTTATTGGGTCGGGGAGCTGTTTTTT. This translates into CASSVYWVGELFF.